A selection of T cell receptor beta chains follows, all from one sample in a study of OX40 agonist ivuxolimab in advanced cancers. Clones were sequenced by immunoSEQ multiplex PCR, and TCRdb holds only the in-frame ones, with some missing. In the table there are tens of thousands of clones, 80% to 90% of which are singletons. The input for sequencing was CD4+ or CD8+ T cells sorted from blood, taken in a trial of the OX40 agonist ivuxolimab. Receptors were obtained from an adult with an advanced solid tumor such as melanoma, head and neck, liver or kidney cancer. Both conserved end residues are part of each CDR3. A D gene is named only where the DNA matches it firmly. A row's size may be missing; if present it is once, few, many or a size class.

V gene	clone size	J gene	D gene	CDR3 protein	CDR3 DNA
TRBV2	-	TRBJ1-1	-	CASSDTGPTEAFF	TGTGCCAGCAGCGATACAGGTCCCACTGAAGCTTTCTTT
TRBV7-2	-	TRBJ2-2	-	CASSLDGGGDTGELFF	TGTGCCAGCAGCTTAGATGGAGGAGGGGACACCGGGGAGCTGTTTTTT
TRBV6-1	-	TRBJ2-7	-	CASRAVSTYEQYF	TGTGCCAGCAGGGCGGTATCCACCTACGAGCAGTACTTC
TRBV19	-	TRBJ1-1	-	CASTPRPSDRKNTEAFF	TGTGCCAGTACCCCACGCCCCTCTGACAGGAAGAACACTGAAGCTTTCTTT
TRBV7-9	-	TRBJ2-7	-	CASSLWFGGSSYEQYF	TGTGCCAGCAGCTTATGGTTCGGTGGGAGCTCCTACGAGCAGTACTTC
TRBV19	-	TRBJ1-6	-	CASSIGAGPYSPLHF	TGTGCCAGTAGTATAGGGGCAGGACCCTATTCACCCCTCCACTTT
TRBV7-3	-	TRBJ2-3	TRBD2	CASSYIAGPAGTQYF	TGTGCCAGCAGCTACATAGCGGGCCCGGCCGGTACGCAGTATTTT
TRBV29-1	-	TRBJ1-1	-	CSVEGHRPGTEAFF	TGCAGCGTTGAGGGACACAGGCCGGGGACTGAAGCTTTCTTT
TRBV28	-	TRBJ2-1	-	CATSGPPYNEQFF	TGTGCCACCTCGGGGCCACCTTACAATGAGCAGTTCTTC
TRBV18	-	TRBJ2-7	-	CASSPNTGGEYEQYF	TGTGCCAGCTCACCAAATACGGGGGGCGAGTACGAGCAGTACTTC
TRBV15	-	TRBJ2-6	-	CATSNSLGKSGANVLTF	TGTGCCACCAGCAACAGCTTAGGGAAATCTGGGGCCAACGTCCTGACTTTC
TRBV4-1	-	TRBJ2-1	TRBD1	CASSQAGRATGTGKGNEQFF	TGCGCCAGCAGCCAAGCCGGGCGGGCCACCGGGACAGGGAAAGGGAACGAGCAGTTCTTC
TRBV12-2	-	TRBJ1-5	-	CASRSHGVCQPQHF	TGTGCAAGTCGCTCCCATGGGGTGTGTCAGCCCCAGCATTTT
TRBV5-4	-	TRBJ1-2	-	CASSPDSENGYTF	TGTGCCAGCAGCCCCGACAGCGAAAATGGCTACACCTTC
TRBV6-5	-	TRBJ1-2	TRBD1	CASNPAGGAGYTF	TGTGCCAGCAACCCCGCAGGGGGGGCTGGCTACACCTTC
TRBV18	-	TRBJ1-2	-	CASSAQGFGGYTF	TGTGCCAGCTCAGCACAGGGCTTTGGTGGCTACACCTTC
TRBV6-5	few	TRBJ1-5	-	CASSVGFQKPQHF	TGTGCCAGCAGCGTAGGGTTTCAGAAGCCCCAGCATTTT
TRBV7-8	-	TRBJ2-1	-	CASQNTYNEQFF	TGTGCCAGCCAGAACACCTACAATGAGCAGTTCTTC
TRBV19	-	TRBJ1-1	-	CASRSRGLNTEAFF	TGTGCCAGTAGATCCAGGGGTCTGAACACTGAAGCTTTCTTT
TRBV4-1	-	TRBJ2-7	-	CASSTRDTSYEQYF	TGCGCCAGCAGTACCCGGGACACCTCCTACGAGCAGTACTTC
TRBV5-1	-	TRBJ2-1	-	CASSFNPGTGYNEQFF	TGCGCCAGCAGCTTCAATCCCGGGACGGGCTACAATGAGCAGTTCTTC
TRBV4-1	once	TRBJ1-2	-	CASSPGPSYGYGYTF	TGCGCCAGCAGCCCAGGACCGTCCTACGGGTATGGCTACACCTTC
TRBV5-8	-	TRBJ2-5	-	CASSWPQETQYF	TGTGCCAGCAGCTGGCCCCAAGAGACCCAGTACTTC
TRBV11-3	-	TRBJ2-5	TRBD2	CASSQGGETQYF	TGTGCCAGCAGCCAGGGAGGGGAGACCCAGTACTTC
TRBV19	-	TRBJ2-5	TRBD1	CASKGAQYF	TGTGCCAGTAAGGGGGCTCAGTACTTC
TRBV7-8	-	TRBJ1-4	-	CASSPFGRNEKLFF	TGTGCCAGCAGCCCCTTCGGACGTAATGAAAAACTGTTTTTT
TRBV6-5	-	TRBJ2-5	TRBD2	CASSSLSGIETQYF	TGTGCCAGCAGTTCCTTAAGCGGGATTGAGACCCAGTACTTC
TRBV28	-	TRBJ1-5	-	CASTRSVPAQHF	TGTGCCAGTACCCGATCAGTACCGGCCCAGCATTTT
TRBV5-1	once	TRBJ2-5	TRBD2	CASSLEAGGAGETQYF	TGCGCCAGCAGCTTGGAAGCCGGGGGGGCCGGGGAGACCCAGTACTTC
TRBV4-3	-	TRBJ2-1	TRBD2	CASSRALAAAYNEQFF	TGCGCCAGCAGCCGCGCACTAGCGGCGGCCTACAATGAGCAGTTCTTC
TRBV9	-	TRBJ1-4	TRBD1	CASSVQGTAEEKLFF	TGTGCCAGCAGCGTACAAGGGACAGCAGAAGAAAAACTGTTTTTT
TRBV2	-	TRBJ2-1	-	CANSKTGRHNEQFF	TGTGCCAACTCCAAGACAGGTCGTCACAATGAGCAGTTCTTC
TRBV27	-	TRBJ2-7	TRBD1	CASSHAGTGDYEQYF	TGTGCCAGCAGTCACGCCGGGACAGGGGATTACGAGCAGTACTTC
TRBV7-2	-	TRBJ2-1	TRBD2	CASSPIAGVANEQFF	TGTGCCAGCAGCCCCATAGCGGGAGTCGCCAATGAGCAGTTCTTC
TRBV11-2	once	TRBJ1-3	-	CASSLAPHRSGNTIYF	TGTGCCAGCAGCTTAGCTCCACATCGCTCTGGAAACACCATATATTTT
TRBV18	-	TRBJ1-6	-	CASSQRDRTISPLHF	TGTGCCAGCTCCCAACGAGACAGGACCATTTCACCCCTCCACTTT
TRBV11-1	-	TRBJ1-1	-	CASSLGANTEAFF	TGTGCCAGCAGCTTAGGTGCGAACACTGAAGCTTTCTTT
TRBV5-1	-	TRBJ1-1	-	CASSLGGPEAFF	TGCGCCAGCAGCTTGGGAGGCCCTGAAGCTTTCTTT
TRBV2	few	TRBJ1-6	-	CASSVVQANSPLHF	TGTGCCAGCAGTGTAGTTCAGGCTAATTCACCCCTCCACTTT
TRBV5-4	-	TRBJ1-1	TRBD1	CASSLGGTGEAFF	TGTGCCAGCAGCTTGGGGGGGACAGGTGAAGCTTTCTTT
TRBV5-1	-	TRBJ1-1	-	CASYGTDGTRAFF	TGCGCCAGCTATGGGACCGACGGGACTCGTGCTTTCTTT